Described below is a single T cell receptor (beta chain) sequence and its context. This record belongs to a study of response to subunit inactivated influenza vaccine. Each CDR3 protein is one row after TCRdb ran MiXCR on the RT-PCR reads. The table shows about 700,000 distinct CDR3 sequences, with more than 11% occurring only once. The sequence was collected from a man aged 50 or older who received an inactivated influenza vaccine. The material sequenced was PBMCs from blood, taken 14 to 15 days before vaccination.

CDR3: CSVEGRNYPEAFF. In DNA form, the CDR3 reads TGCAGCGTTGAAGGGCGGAACTACCCTGAAGCTTTCTTT. V is TRBV29-1 and J is TRBJ1-1; D is unresolved. Germline V lookup: CDR1 SQVTM, CDR2 ANQGSEA. V gave up 1 base and J gave up 6 bases, with 12 bases separating them. The CDR3 covers 13 residues.